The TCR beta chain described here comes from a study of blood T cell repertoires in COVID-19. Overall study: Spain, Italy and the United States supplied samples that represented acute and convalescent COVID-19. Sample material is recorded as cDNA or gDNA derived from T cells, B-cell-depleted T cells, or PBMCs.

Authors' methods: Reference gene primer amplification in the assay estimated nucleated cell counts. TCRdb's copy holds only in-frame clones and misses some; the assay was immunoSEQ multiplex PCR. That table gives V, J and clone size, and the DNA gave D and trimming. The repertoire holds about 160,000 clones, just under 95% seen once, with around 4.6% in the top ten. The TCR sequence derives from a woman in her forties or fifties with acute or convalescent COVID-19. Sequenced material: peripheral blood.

This chain's CDR3 is CASQKAFF. The CDR3 nucleotides read TGTGCCAGCCAAAAAGCTTTCTTT. The chain employs TRBV27 and TRBJ1-1, with D hard to call. Per the germline V gene, CDR1 is MNHEY and CDR2 is SMNVEV (reference sequence). This CDR3 is built from 8 residues. The V and J ends lost 8 bases and 9 bases respectively, with 4 bases between them.